This T cell receptor (beta chain) was identified during a study of radiotherapy plus CTLA-4 blockade in lung cancer. Those patients who had chemo-refractory metastatic non-small-cell lung cancer were given focal radiation along with CTLA-4 blockade through ipilimumab. Using immunoSEQ multiplex PCR, the repertoire was profiled, and TCRdb retains in-frame clones only, with some absent. The table lists some 67,000 clones, 70% to 80% of them singletons. Worth noting for this clone: No antigen is known for it.

Study-level findings and limits: Tumor-origin TCR clones grew in blood after radiotherapy plus ipilimumab.

Germline lookup yields CDR1 MDHEN and CDR2 SYDVKM. V shed 2 bases and J shed 0 bases, with 8 bases lying between them. The CDR3 covers 15 residues. The rearrangement joins TRBV28 to TRBJ1-3, with a tentative D call TRBD1 (5 bases). The TCR sequence derives from a human donor with non-small cell lung cancer whose response to radiotherapy plus ipilimumab could not be evaluated. Some clones in this sample may be carry-over from other donors' samples. Sequencing used peripheral blood, obtained from a patient treated with radiotherapy plus ipilimumab. CDR3 nucleotides: TGTGCCAGCAGTTTAGACAGTGCCTCTGGAAACACCATATATTTT. Protein product: CASSLDSASGNTIYF.